This T cell receptor (beta chain) is from a study of technical replicates of blood from a handful of donors. Only in-frame clones appear in the TCRdb table, and some are missing; sequencing was by immunoSEQ multiplex PCR. The profile shows around 69,000 clones, roughly 90% of them singletons. The germline gives CDR1 SEHNR, CDR2 FQNEAQ (reference sequence). CDR3 size: 17 residues. Deletions cut 2 bases from V and 7 bases from J, with 18 bases between. The source is a human donor in good health. Some clones in this sample may be carry-over from other donors' samples. The chain uses TRBV7-9 and TRBJ1-6, with D unclear. The specimen sequenced was PBMCs. CDR3 sequence: CASSLTERVAGNSPLHF. CDR3 bases: TGTGCCAGCAGCTTAACCGAGAGGGTCGCGGGCAATTCACCCCTCCACTTT.